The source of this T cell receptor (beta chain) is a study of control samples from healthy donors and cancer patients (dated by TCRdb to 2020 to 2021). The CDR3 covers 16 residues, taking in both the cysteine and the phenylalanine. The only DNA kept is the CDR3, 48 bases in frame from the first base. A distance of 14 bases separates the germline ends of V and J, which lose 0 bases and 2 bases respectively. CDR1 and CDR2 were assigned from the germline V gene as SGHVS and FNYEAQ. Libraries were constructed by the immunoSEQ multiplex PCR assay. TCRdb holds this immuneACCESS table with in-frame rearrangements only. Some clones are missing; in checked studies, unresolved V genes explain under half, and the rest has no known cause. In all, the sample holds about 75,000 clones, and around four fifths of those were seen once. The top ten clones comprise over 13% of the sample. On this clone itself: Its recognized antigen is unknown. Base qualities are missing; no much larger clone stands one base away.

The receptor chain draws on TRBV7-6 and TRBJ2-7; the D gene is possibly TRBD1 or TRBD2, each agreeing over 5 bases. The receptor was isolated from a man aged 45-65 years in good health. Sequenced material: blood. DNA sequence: TGTGCCAGCAGCTTAGCGAGGGGTATGAGCACCTACGAGCAGTACTTC. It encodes CASSLARGMSTYEQYF. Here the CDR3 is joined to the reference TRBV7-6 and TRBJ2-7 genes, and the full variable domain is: GAGVSQSPRYKVTKRGQDVALRCDPISGHVSLYWYRQALGQGPEFLTYFNYEAQQDKSGLPNDRFSAERPEGSISTLTIQRTEQRDSAMYRCASSLARGMSTYEQYFGPGTRLTVT.